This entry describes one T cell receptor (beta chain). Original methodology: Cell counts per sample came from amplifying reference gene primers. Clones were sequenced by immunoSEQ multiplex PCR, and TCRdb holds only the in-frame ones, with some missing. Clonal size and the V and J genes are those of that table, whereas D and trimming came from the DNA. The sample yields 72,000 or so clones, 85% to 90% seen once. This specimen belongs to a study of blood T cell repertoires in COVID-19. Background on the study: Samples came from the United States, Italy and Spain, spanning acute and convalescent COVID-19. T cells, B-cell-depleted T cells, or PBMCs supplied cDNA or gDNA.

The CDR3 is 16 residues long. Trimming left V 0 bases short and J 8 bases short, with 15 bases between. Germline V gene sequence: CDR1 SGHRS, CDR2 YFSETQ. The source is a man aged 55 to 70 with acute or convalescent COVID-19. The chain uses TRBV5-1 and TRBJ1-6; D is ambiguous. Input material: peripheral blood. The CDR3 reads CASSLVGGRFYSPLHF. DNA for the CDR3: TGCGCCAGCAGCTTGGTCGGAGGGCGCTTTTATTCACCCCTCCACTTT. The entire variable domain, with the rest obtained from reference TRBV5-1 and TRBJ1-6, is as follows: KAGVTQTPRYLIKTRGQQVTLSCSPISGHRSVSWYQQTPGQGLQFLFEYFSETQRNKGNFPGRFSGRQFSNSRSEMNVSTLELGDSALYLCASSLVGGRFYSPLHFGNGTRLTVT.